The present TCR beta chain was sequenced within a study of Ad26.COV2.S vaccination and SARS-CoV-2 variants. Germline V gene sequence: CDR1 SGHAT, CDR2 FQNNGV. V was cut by 2 bases and J by 4 bases, with 9 bases left in between. The CDR3 totals 14 residues. General study results and limits: CD8+ and CD4+ T cells specific for spike reportedly responded with substantial breadth after vaccination. For non-spike TCRs, breadth in vaccine recipients resembled that in placebo recipients. The study found higher spike-specific TCR breadth in vaccine than placebo recipients. The TCR-based breadth and depth measures might underestimate overall T cell responses.

The repertoire was sequenced with immunoSEQ multiplex PCR; TCRdb's copy has only in-frame clones and lacks some. This table holds roughly 100,000 clones, roughly 80% found once. This clone was found once. Antigen specificity is unknown. The material was peripheral blood, obtained after recovery from COVID-19. The sequence came from a human donor who had recovered from COVID-19. This chain connects TRBV11-2 to TRBJ2-1; D not resolved. The CDR3 sequence: CASSLQIEYNEQFF. The CDR3 DNA sequence: TGTGCCAGCAGCTTACAGATAGAGTACAATGAGCAGTTCTTC.